These 23 T cell receptor beta chains were sequenced from one sample in a study of blood T cell repertoires in COVID-19. Produced via immunoSEQ multiplex PCR; TCRdb's table is partial and in-frame only. The repertoire holds fewer than 350,000 clones, with 85% as singletons. The sample comprised PBMCs or T cells enriched from blood (not recorded which). The receptors were sampled from a woman aged 45-65 years who had recovered from COVID-19.

The V and J genes are TRBV19 and TRBJ1-5; D remains unclear. The CDR3 spans 15 residues. Per germline, CDR1 LNHDA and CDR2 SQIVND (reference sequence). Trimming stripped 3 bases from V and 0 bases from J, with 9 bases between. In DNA, the CDR3 is TGTGCCAGTAGTATCGGGGATCTTAGCAATCAGCCCCAGCATTTT. The encoded protein is CASSIGDLSNQPQHF.

The genes are TRBV19 and TRBJ1-1, with D perhaps matching TRBD1 (6 bases). V was shortened by 5 bases and J by 4 bases, with 14 bases between the two germline ends. Germline lookup yields CDR1 LNHDA and CDR2 SQIVND (reference sequence). The CDR3 length is 14 residues. CDR3 nucleotides: TGTGCCAGTAGTCCGGGGGGCTATGGCACTGAAGCTTTCTTT. It is translated as CASSPGGYGTEAFF.

The rearrangement uses TRBV28 and TRBJ1-1, with a weak D call TRBD1 (6 bases). Looked up from germline, CDR1 is MDHEN and CDR2 is SYDVKM. V lost 2 bases and J 6 bases, leaving 10 bases between the germline ends. This CDR3 region has 13 residues. The DNA for the CDR3 is TGTGCCAGCAGTTTAATGGCAGGGGCTGAAGCTTTCTTT. Translation: CASSLMAGAEAFF.

This rearrangement joins TRBV27 to TRBJ2-3; 8 nucleotides align to TRBD2. Germline V gene lookup returns CDR1 MNHEY and CDR2 SMNVEV (reference sequence). Unmatched junction bases numbered 12, after V lost 5 bases and J lost 5 bases. The CDR3 has 16 residues. CDR3 loop: CASSKRAGVSKDTQYF. For the CDR3, the DNA is TGTGCCAGCAGTAAAAGAGCGGGAGTGAGTAAAGATACGCAGTATTTT.

The chain couples TRBV7-2 to TRBJ2-7; TRBD1 might be the D (5 bases). CDR1 SGHTA and CDR2 FQGNSA come from the germline V gene. V gave up 2 bases and J gave up 4 bases, with 12 bases separating them. CDR3 size: 14 residues. This chain's CDR3 is CASSLTSGRYEQYF. CDR3 bases: TGTGCCAGCAGCTTAACGTCAGGGCGGTACGAGCAGTACTTC. The whole variable domain, remainder taken from reference TRBV7-2 and TRBJ2-7, is GAGVSQSPSNKVTEKGKDVELRCDPISGHTALYWYRQSLGQGLEFLIYFQGNSAPDKSGLPSDRFSAERTGGSVSTLTIQRTQQEDSAVYLCASSLTSGRYEQYFGPGTRLTVT.

This clone was observed a single time. The chain employs TRBV2 and TRBJ1-2, with 11 bases aligning to TRBD1. Germline V gives CDR1 SNHLY, CDR2 FYNNEI. Trimming removed 7 bases from V and 4 bases from J; junction bases left unmatched: 20. This CDR3 region has 19 residues. CDR3 sequence: CASKGQGEGGPLSFYGYTF. The CDR3 DNA reads as TGTGCCAGCAAGGGACAGGGGGAGGGAGGCCCCCTTAGTTTCTATGGCTACACCTTC.

The V call is TRBV3-1 (or the pseudogene TRBV3-2), the J call TRBJ1-2; D uncertain. This CDR3 spans 16 amino acids. Trimming took off 4 bases at V and 1 base at J, with 16 bases between the two ends. The germline gives CDR1 LGHDT, CDR2 YNNKEL (reference sequence). CDR3 in amino acids: CASSPLAQKINYGYTF. The DNA for the CDR3 is TGTGCCAGCAGCCCTCTAGCACAGAAAATTAACTATGGCTACACCTTC.

The chain uses TRBV27 and TRBJ1-1, with a weak D call TRBD1 (5 bases). CDR3 size: 14 residues. The V end was cut by 3 bases, the J end by 4 bases, with 12 bases between. The germline gives CDR1 MNHEY, CDR2 SMNVEV (reference sequence). For the CDR3, the DNA is TGTGCCAGCAGTTTGTCGGGGGTGACCACTGAAGCTTTCTTT. Protein: CASSLSGVTTEAFF.

V is TRBV5-4 and J is TRBJ1-2; D may be TRBD1 (5 bases). The germline V and J ends were trimmed by 0 bases and 4 bases, with 10 bases remaining between them. CDR3 length equals 14 residues. The germline gives CDR1 SGHNT, CDR2 YYREEE (reference sequence). CDR3 bases: TGTGCCAGCAGCTTGGACAGGTCCAGCTATGGCTACACCTTC. Translation gives CASSLDRSSYGYTF.

The rearrangement uses TRBV5-1 and TRBJ1-1; D is uncertain. V gave up 0 bases and J gave up 0 bases, with 12 bases separating them. The CDR3 length is 16 residues. CDR1 is SGHRS, CDR2 YFSETQ, per germline. The CDR3 DNA follows: TGCGCCAGCAGCTTGGCAGGCAGCCTCATGAACACTGAAGCTTTCTTT. Encoded protein: CASSLAGSLMNTEAFF. The variable domain in full, with the rest retrieved from reference TRBV5-1 and TRBJ1-1, is KAGVTQTPRYLIKTRGQQVTLSCSPISGHRSVSWYQQTPGQGLQFLFEYFSETQRNKGNFPGRFSGRQFSNSRSEMNVSTLELGDSALYLCASSLAGSLMNTEAFFGQGTRLTVV.

This chain joins TRBV30 and TRBJ1-1; no firm D call. Germline V CDR1 and CDR2: GTSNPN, SVGIG (reference sequence). V was pared by 6 bases and J by 6 bases, with 14 bases between. This CDR3 is built from 12 residues. The CDR3 bases are TGTGCCTGTTTCGATCAGAGCGCTGAAGCTTTCTTT. Amino acid sequence: CACFDQSAEAFF.

The rearrangement joins TRBV3-1 (or the pseudogene TRBV3-2) to TRBJ2-5, with TRBD1 identical over 10 bases. V shed 0 bases, J shed 4 bases, and the junction held 5 bases outside the gene matches. Germline CDR1 and CDR2: LGHDT and YNNKEL (reference sequence). The CDR3 length is 16 residues. CDR3 DNA: TGTGCCAGCAGCCAAGAGGGACAGGGGCGGATAGAGACCCAGTACTTC. This gives the protein CASSQEGQGRIETQYF.

This chain connects TRBV19 to TRBJ2-1; 9 bases agree with TRBD2. The CDR3 runs to 16 residues. From germline, CDR1 is LNHDA and CDR2 SQIVND (reference sequence). The junction had 3 bases not matched to a gene; V was cut back by 3 bases and J by 0 bases. The CDR3 loop reads CASSIFSGSSYNEQFF. The CDR3 coding sequence is TGTGCCAGTAGTATTTTTAGCGGGAGCTCCTACAATGAGCAGTTCTTC.

J is TRBJ1-4 and V is TRBV7-9, with D perhaps TRBD1 (6 bases). Germline assignment: CDR1 SEHNR and CDR2 FQNEAQ (reference sequence). This CDR3 comprises 13 residues. Trimming removed 4 bases at V and 8 bases at J, with 11 bases between. The CDR3 nucleotides read TGTGCCAGCAGCTACAGGGAAGGCGAAAAACTGTTTTTT. Its protein product is CASSYREGEKLFF.

The chain recombines TRBV13 with TRBJ1-6; weak D call: TRBD1 (5 bases). V lost 4 bases and J 2 bases, leaving 9 bases between the germline ends. Germline V gives CDR1 PRHDT, CDR2 FYEKMQ (reference sequence). This CDR3 region has 15 residues. In nucleotides, the CDR3 is TGTGCCAGCAGCTCCGGGGGGACCTATAATTCACCCCTCCACTTT. Translating gives CASSSGGTYNSPLHF.

This clone came up once. A read error may account for a junction end that differs from germline. The chain couples TRBV2 to TRBJ2-7; D might be TRBD2 (6 bases). The CDR3 runs 14 residues. Per germline, CDR1 SNHLY and CDR2 FYNNEI. The CDR3 sequence is CASSDGSSTVADHF. CDR3 coding DNA: TGTGCCAGCAGCGATGGGTCCTCCACCGTAGCGGACCACTTC.

The chain has TRBV5-1 and TRBJ2-2, with a weak D call TRBD1 (7 bases). Germline V gene data show CDR1 as SGHRS and CDR2 as YFSETQ. The CDR3 extends over 16 amino acids. Trimming shortened V by 2 bases and J by 2 bases, and 13 bases separated the two germline ends. CDR3 nucleotides: TGCGCCAGCAGCTTCCAGGGGGGCAGAAACACCGGGGAGCTGTTTTTT. This codes for CASSFQGGRNTGELFF.

This chain links TRBV9 with TRBJ1-3; D is uncertain. Trimming left V 4 bases short and J 0 bases short, with 11 bases between. The CDR3 has 15 amino acids. Germline V gene sequence: CDR1 SGDLS, CDR2 YYNGEE. The DNA for the CDR3 is TGTGCCAGCAGCCCCAGGCTTAGCTCTGGAAACACCATATATTTT. It translates to CASSPRLSSGNTIYF.

The CDR3 spells CASSVAPLEDTGELFF. The CDR3 region has the DNA TGTGCCAGCAGCGTAGCCCCGTTAGAAGACACCGGGGAGCTGTTTTTT. This chain connects TRBV9 to TRBJ2-2; no definite D call. V shed 0 bases and J shed 3 bases, with 12 bases lying between them. This CDR3 has 16 residues. Germline lookup yields CDR1 SGDLS and CDR2 YYNGEE.

The table lists this clone with a count of one. The chain couples TRBV7-3 to TRBJ1-1, with a possible D match to TRBD1 (5 bases). V gave up 5 bases and J gave up 1 base, with 8 bases separating them. The CDR3 runs 13 residues. Looked up from germline, CDR1 is SGHTA and CDR2 is FQGTGA. Here the CDR3 DNA reads TGTGCCAGCAGCAAACAGGAGAACACTGAAGCTTTCTTT. It encodes CASSKQENTEAFF.

The chain recombines TRBV18 with TRBJ1-4; D is perhaps TRBD1 (5 bases). V gave up 4 bases and J gave up 5 bases, with 11 bases separating them. Germline V gives CDR1 KGHSH, CDR2 LQKENI. CDR3 length: 14 amino acids. The CDR3 DNA is TGTGCCAGCTCACTACAGGACATGAATGAAAAACTGTTTTTT. Translated: CASSLQDMNEKLFF.

The V call is TRBV5-6, the J call TRBJ2-5; D perhaps matches TRBD2 (5 bases). The CDR3 spans 14 residues. V lost 2 bases to trimming and J lost 0 bases, with 8 bases between them. In germline, CDR1 is SGHDT, CDR2 YYEEEE. CDR3 in amino acids: CASSLLGNQETQYF. CDR3 bases: TGTGCCAGCAGCTTACTCGGGAACCAAGAGACCCAGTACTTC.

The chain employs TRBV4-2 and TRBJ2-7; TRBD2 matches 9 bases. The ends lost 1 base at V and 4 bases at J; junction bases unmatched: 2. CDR1 and CDR2 (germline): LGHNA, YNFKEQ. The CDR3 totals 14 residues. The CDR3 spells CASSQASGVYEQYF. The CDR3 region has the DNA TGTGCCAGCAGCCAAGCTAGCGGGGTTTACGAGCAGTACTTC.